The rows below give T cell receptor beta chains drawn from one sample of a study of blood T cell repertoires in COVID-19. Produced via immunoSEQ multiplex PCR; TCRdb's table is partial and in-frame only. In the table there are roughly 280,000 clones, approximately 90% of which are singletons. Sequencing was done on a sample of PBMCs or T cells enriched from blood (not recorded which). The receptors derive from a woman in her 30s with acute COVID-19. CDR3s include the opening cysteine and the closing phenylalanine or tryptophan. A D gene is named only where the DNA matches it firmly. Clone size is stated in some rows and not others, as once, few, many or a class when expanded.

TGTGCCAAGAATATGGCGGGAGGAGATACGCAGTATTTT	CAKNMAGGDTQYF	TRBD2	NA	TRBV19	TRBJ2-3
TGTGCCAGCAGGACCGATTGGACTAGCGGGAGACCCGGGGACACCGGGGAGCTGTTTTTT	CASRTDWTSGRPGDTGELFF	TRBD2	once	TRBV28	TRBJ2-2
TGTGCCAGCAGCTCCTCCCCGGGACTAGTGGAACAGTTCTTC	CASSSSPGLVEQFF	TRBD2	NA	TRBV11-2	TRBJ2-1
TGTGCCAGCAGCCACGAACAGGGGGCAAGTGGAAACACCATATATTTT	CASSHEQGASGNTIYF	TRBD1	NA	TRBV4-2	TRBJ1-3
TGTGCCAGCAGGAATCCGGGACTAGCGGACTTGACAGATACGCAGTATTTT	CASRNPGLADLTDTQYF	TRBD2	NA	TRBV28	TRBJ2-3
TGTGCCAGCAGTGAAGGCATTAGCTTTGAGACCCAGTACTTC	CASSEGISFETQYF	NA	NA	TRBV2	TRBJ2-5
TGCGCCAGCAAGGGACAGGGGGCACGCTGCGGGGCCAACGTCCTGACTTTC	CASKGQGARCGANVLTF	TRBD1	NA	TRBV10-1	TRBJ2-6
TGTGCCAGCAGCTCGACCCCGGGACTAGCGGGAGATCGTGGGGAGCAGTTCTTC	CASSSTPGLAGDRGEQFF	TRBD2	NA	TRBV11-2	TRBJ2-1
TGCGCCAGCAGCCACACTTTCGAGGGATCGGAGACCCAGTACTTC	CASSHTFEGSETQYF	NA	NA	TRBV4-1	TRBJ2-5
TGCGCCAGCAGCCTCTGGCAGGGCTACGAGCAGTACTTC	CASSLWQGYEQYF	NA	NA	TRBV4-3	TRBJ2-7
TGCGCCAGCAGCCAAGAGGGTAGGACTACCGGCTGGAGCTCCTACAATGAGCAGTTCTTC	CASSQEGRTTGWSSYNEQFF	NA	NA	TRBV4-1	TRBJ2-1
TGTGCCAGCAGTCCTAGGGGACAGCTCATGAACACTGAAGCTTTCTTT	CASSPRGQLMNTEAFF	TRBD1	NA	TRBV28	TRBJ1-1
TGTGCCAGCAGTGTCGGGTTTGGGGGAGGCCAGCCCCAGCATTTT	CASSVGFGGGQPQHF	NA	NA	TRBV6-1	TRBJ1-5
TGTGCCAGCACCCAGATAGCGGGACAATACAATGAGCAGTTCTTC	CASTQIAGQYNEQFF	TRBD2	NA	TRBV7-2	TRBJ2-1
TGTGCCAGCAGCGAAAAAAGGGGGAACTATGGCTACACCTTC	CASSEKRGNYGYTF	NA	NA	TRBV3-1/TRBV3-2	TRBJ1-2
TGTGCCAGCAGCTTAGGACTCCCGGTCATAGATGAGCAGTTCTTC	CASSLGLPVIDEQFF	NA	NA	TRBV11-2	TRBJ2-1
TGTGCCAGCAGCCAGAGGACAGGTCCCGAAAAACTGTTTTTT	CASSQRTGPEKLFF	TRBD1	NA	TRBV7-2	TRBJ1-4
TGTGCCAGCAGCGTAGGGGACATCCCGAGCTCCTACGAGCAGTACTTC	CASSVGDIPSSYEQYF	NA	NA	TRBV9	TRBJ2-7
TGTGCCAGCAGCGAACAGGGACAGTTCTACGAGCAGTACTTC	CASSEQGQFYEQYF	TRBD1	NA	TRBV14	TRBJ2-7
TGTGCCAGTGACCCTAGCGGGAGAGGGACCGGGGAGCTGTTTTTT	CASDPSGRGTGELFF	TRBD2	NA	TRBV25-1	TRBJ2-2
TGCGCCAGCAGCCAAAGACAGGGAGTGTATGGCTACACCTTC	CASSQRQGVYGYTF	TRBD1	NA	TRBV4-1	TRBJ1-2
TGTGCCAGCAGTGAAGCTTGGACAGGACTAAATAGCAATCAGCCCCAGCATTTT	CASSEAWTGLNSNQPQHF	TRBD1	few	TRBV6-1	TRBJ1-5
TGTGCCACCCAGATTTCGGGACAGGGGTCTAGCAATGAGCAGTTCTTC	CATQISGQGSSNEQFF	NA	NA	TRBV12-1	TRBJ2-1
TGTGCCAGCAGTTTGCAGGGGGGCATGAACACTGAAGCTTTCTTT	CASSLQGGMNTEAFF	TRBD1	NA	TRBV28	TRBJ1-1
TGTGCCAGCAGTCCCAGTAGCACAGATACGCAGTATTTT	CASSPSSTDTQYF	NA	NA	TRBV28	TRBJ2-3
TGTGCCAGCAGTTTAGGACTATTTAATGAGCAGTTCTTC	CASSLGLFNEQFF	NA	NA	TRBV27	TRBJ2-1
TGTGCAAAAACCGGAGTTCCGGGACTGAGCACAGATACGCAGTATTTT	CAKTGVPGLSTDTQYF	NA	NA	TRBV5-3	TRBJ2-3
TGCGCCAGCAGCTCGGGACAGGGTGCTGAAAAACTGTTTTTT	CASSSGQGAEKLFF	TRBD1	NA	TRBV5-1	TRBJ1-4
TGCGCCAGCAGCTTGGAGTTTAGCGGGAGGTTCGCCGGGGAGCTGTTTTTT	CASSLEFSGRFAGELFF	TRBD2	NA	TRBV5-1	TRBJ2-2
TGTGCCAGCAGCGTAGGCGGAGTGAATCAGCCCCAGCATTTT	CASSVGGVNQPQHF	NA	NA	TRBV9	TRBJ1-5
TGTGCCAGCAGTGAATTCGGACAGAGTAATTCACCCCTCCACTTT	CASSEFGQSNSPLHF	NA	NA	TRBV2	TRBJ1-6
TGTGCCAGCCTGGGGCTAGCGGGGGTAAATGAGCAGTTCTTC	CASLGLAGVNEQFF	TRBD2	NA	TRBV7-9	TRBJ2-1
TGTGCCAGTAGTATTAGCGGGAAAGCTTTCTTT	CASSISGKAFF	NA	NA	TRBV19	TRBJ1-1
TGTGCCAGCAGCTTTGGGGTTTTGGGACAGCCGGGATACACTGAAGCTTTCTTT	CASSFGVLGQPGYTEAFF	TRBD1	NA	TRBV7-2	TRBJ1-1
TGTGCCAGCAGCTTGCGGGGGGAGGTCTACACCTTC	CASSLRGEVYTF	NA	NA	TRBV5-6	TRBJ1-2
TGTGCCAGTAGTCAGGGTTTAGATCAGCCCCAGCATTTT	CASSQGLDQPQHF	NA	NA	TRBV19	TRBJ1-5
TGTGCCAGCAGCTTAACACTAGCGGGGGCGGATACGCAGTATTTT	CASSLTLAGADTQYF	TRBD2	NA	TRBV7-2	TRBJ2-3
TGTGCCAGCAGCCCCCTCTTGTCTCACCAAGAGACCCAGTACTTC	CASSPLLSHQETQYF	NA	once	TRBV6-5	TRBJ2-5
TGTGCCAGCAGCTTAGAAGGGGATCAGCCCCAGCATTTT	CASSLEGDQPQHF	NA	NA	TRBV7-2	TRBJ1-5
TGTGCCAGCAGCCCAACTGCTAACTATGGCTACACCTTC	CASSPTANYGYTF	NA	NA	TRBV28	TRBJ1-2
TGCAGCGCTTGGACAGCCTCCGAGCAGTACTTC	CSAWTASEQYF	NA	NA	TRBV29-1	TRBJ2-7
TGCGCCAGCAGCACCGGGACAGGGGGAAATACGCAGTATTTT	CASSTGTGGNTQYF	TRBD1	NA	TRBV5-1	TRBJ2-3
TGTGCCAGCAGCCGACTAGCGGGAGTCCCAGATACGCAGTATTTT	CASSRLAGVPDTQYF	TRBD2	once	TRBV11-2	TRBJ2-3
TGTGCCAGCAGCACCGGACTCGAAGATACGCAGTATTTT	CASSTGLEDTQYF	NA	NA	TRBV7-9	TRBJ2-3
TGCGCCAGCAGCCCCGGACAGAATGAAAAACTGTTTTTT	CASSPGQNEKLFF	NA	NA	TRBV5-1	TRBJ1-4
TGTGCCGGCTGCGGGGGGAACTGGAATCAGCCCCAGCATTTT	CAGCGGNWNQPQHF	NA	NA	TRBV21-1	TRBJ1-5
TGCGCCAGCAGCTTGGTACAGGTCACCTACAATGAGCAGTTCTTC	CASSLVQVTYNEQFF	NA	NA	TRBV5-1	TRBJ2-1
TGCGCCAGCAGCTTGGCTGAGGACAGCAAACTCCACTTT	CASSLAEDSKLHF	NA	once	TRBV5-1	TRBJ1-6
TGTGCCAGCAGGAATAGCGGGAGGGACACAGATACGCAGTATTTT	CASRNSGRDTDTQYF	TRBD2	NA	TRBV28	TRBJ2-3
TGTGCCAGCAGTCCAACTAGCGGGATTTCCTACGAGCAGTACTTC	CASSPTSGISYEQYF	TRBD2	NA	TRBV6-5	TRBJ2-7
TGTGCCAGCAGCTTGACAGGGGACACTGAAGCTTTCTTT	CASSLTGDTEAFF	TRBD1	NA	TRBV7-9	TRBJ1-1
TGTGCCAGCAGCCAAGAGGGGACTAGCGGGAAGTACAATGAGCAGTTCTTC	CASSQEGTSGKYNEQFF	TRBD2	few	TRBV4-2	TRBJ2-1
TGCGCCAGCAGCACGGGACTATTCTACGAGCAGTACTTC	CASSTGLFYEQYF	TRBD2	once	TRBV5-1	TRBJ2-7
TGTGCCAGCAGCCAAGATCAACTAGCGGCCACAGGGGACACCGGGGAGCTGTTTTTT	CASSQDQLAATGDTGELFF	NA	NA	TRBV4-2	TRBJ2-2
TGTGCCAGCAGCGCCAGTCTTAATGAACCCACAGATACGCAGTATTTT	CASSASLNEPTDTQYF	NA	NA	TRBV9	TRBJ2-3
TGCGCCAGCAGTGGAGAAGGGAGAGGCTACACCTTC	CASSGEGRGYTF	NA	NA	TRBV10-1	TRBJ1-2
TGTGCCACCAGTGAAGACAGGGGGCTAACCGGGGAGCTGTTTTTT	CATSEDRGLTGELFF	TRBD1	NA	TRBV24-1	TRBJ2-2
TGTGCCAGCAGCTTCCGGGACAGGGTTTTTTCACCCCTCCACTTT	CASSFRDRVFSPLHF	TRBD1	NA	TRBV6-2/TRBV6-3	TRBJ1-6
TGTGCCTGGAGTCCCCGGGACAGACCCTACGAGCAGTACTTC	CAWSPRDRPYEQYF	TRBD1	NA	TRBV30	TRBJ2-7
TGCGCCAGCAGCCAAGATGGGGGACTAGCGGGAGGGGATGAGCAGTTCTTC	CASSQDGGLAGGDEQFF	TRBD2	NA	TRBV4-1	TRBJ2-1